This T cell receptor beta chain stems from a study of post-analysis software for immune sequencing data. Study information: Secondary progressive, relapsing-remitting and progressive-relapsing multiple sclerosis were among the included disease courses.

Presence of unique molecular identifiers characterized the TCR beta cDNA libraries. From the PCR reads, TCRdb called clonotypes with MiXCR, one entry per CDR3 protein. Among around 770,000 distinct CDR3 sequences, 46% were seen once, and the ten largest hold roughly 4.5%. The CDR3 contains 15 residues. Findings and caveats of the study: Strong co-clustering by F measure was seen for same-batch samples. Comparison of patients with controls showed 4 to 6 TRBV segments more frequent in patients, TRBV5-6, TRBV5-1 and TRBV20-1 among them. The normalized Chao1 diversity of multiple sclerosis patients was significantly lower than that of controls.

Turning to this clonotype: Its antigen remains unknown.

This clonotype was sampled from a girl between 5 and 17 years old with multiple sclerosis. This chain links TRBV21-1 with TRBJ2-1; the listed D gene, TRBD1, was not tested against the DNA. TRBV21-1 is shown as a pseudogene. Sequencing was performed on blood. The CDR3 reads CASSLFGIRRDEQFF. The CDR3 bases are TGTGCCAGCAGCCTCTTCGGGATTCGTAGGGATGAGCAGTTCTTC.